This TCR beta chain derives from a study of cytomegalovirus exposure and HLA in healthy donors. The wider study: In an early release, HLA-typed donors contributed some 88 million unique TCR sequences.

At collection, donors were nominally healthy, but unrecorded immune exposures were probable. This clone occurred a few times. The CDR3 runs 15 residues. The ends lost 3 bases at V and 2 bases at J; junction bases unmatched: 6. Germline V gene lookup returns CDR1 SGHNT and CDR2 YYREEE (reference sequence). 13 Jbeta primers and 60 Vbeta primers were used for the PCR. Only in-frame clones appear in the TCRdb table, and some are missing; sequencing was by immunoSEQ multiplex PCR. The sample has about 180,000 clones, around 75% seen once. The gene calls are TRBV5-4 and TRBJ2-7; 9 bases agree with TRBD1. Sequenced input: PBMCs. The origin of this receptor is a female donor in good health and CMV-seronegative. In nucleotides, the CDR3 is TGTGCCAGCAGCTCGGACAGGGGATGGGCCTACGAGCAGTACTTC. Protein sequence: CASSSDRGWAYEQYF.